These T cell receptor beta chains were read from a single sample in a study of cytomegalovirus exposure and HLA in healthy donors. Profiled with immunoSEQ multiplex PCR; TCRdb holds only in-frame clones, not every one. The sample records around 140,000 clones, 78% being singletons. Material: PBMCs. These receptors all stem from a female donor in good health and CMV-seronegative. Each CDR3 is given with its conserved first and last residue. The D gene is left open where the match is weak. The size entry is marked missing in some rows and otherwise reads once, few, many or a size class.

j_call	clone_size	d_call	v_call	cdr3_nt	cdr3_aa
TRBJ1-2	.	.	TRBV4-1	TGCGCCAGCAGCCAAGAGCGGAACTATGGCTACACCTTC	CASSQERNYGYTF
TRBJ2-1	.	.	TRBV18	TGTGCCAGCTCACGATCGTCGACTAGTTTCTACAATGAGCAGTTCTTC	CASSRSSTSFYNEQFF
TRBJ2-1	few	TRBD2	TRBV27	TGTGCCAGCAGTTCCGGGACTAGCGGCATCTTGGATGAGCAGTTCTTC	CASSSGTSGILDEQFF
TRBJ1-5	.	.	TRBV7-9	TGTGCCAGCAGCTCGTACAGGGACAATCAGCCCCAGCATTTT	CASSSYRDNQPQHF
TRBJ1-1	once	TRBD1	TRBV19	TGTGCCAGTAGTCAATACCGGACAGGGAACACTGAAGCTTTCTTT	CASSQYRTGNTEAFF
TRBJ1-2	.	TRBD1	TRBV9	TGTGCCAGCAGCGTAGCTGGGACAGGGGCTTTCTATGGCTACACCTTC	CASSVAGTGAFYGYTF
TRBJ1-6	.	.	TRBV7-3	TGTGCCAGCAGCTTATTGAGGGATTCACCCCTCCACTTT	CASSLLRDSPLHF
TRBJ1-5	.	TRBD1	TRBV27	TGTGCCAGCAGTACCTATAGGGACAGGAAGGATCGGCCCCAGCATTTT	CASSTYRDRKDRPQHF
TRBJ2-5	.	.	TRBV21-1	TGTGCCAGCAGCAAACCCGATAGACGCCGGGACAGGGGAATATCGGAAGAGACCCAGTACTTC	CASSKPDRRRDRGISEETQYF
TRBJ2-5	.	.	TRBV19	TGTGCCAGTAGTATAGCGGTCGGTAGTAGAGAGACCCAGTACTTC	CASSIAVGSRETQYF
TRBJ1-1	.	.	TRBV27	TGTGCCAGCAGCTCGCAGGGGCCCACTGAAGCTTTCTTT	CASSSQGPTEAFF
TRBJ1-2	.	.	TRBV29-1	TGCAGCGTTGAAGATCTTTCAGGGGCCTATGGCTACACCTTC	CSVEDLSGAYGYTF
TRBJ2-3	.	.	TRBV7-7	TGTGCTAGCAGCTTACAGGGCAGGTCTTTAGATACGCAGTATTTT	CASSLQGRSLDTQYF
TRBJ2-1	.	TRBD2	TRBV9	TGTGCCAGCAGCGTAGTAGCGGGAGGGCTGGAGCAGTTCTTC	CASSVVAGGLEQFF
TRBJ1-5	.	TRBD1	TRBV7-8	TGTGCCAGCAGCTCCACCCGGGACAGGGGATTGGGTCAGCCCCAGCATTTT	CASSSTRDRGLGQPQHF
TRBJ2-7	.	.	TRBV4-2	TGTGCCAGCAGCCAAGAGCGGGCCTTCTACGAGCAGTACTTC	CASSQERAFYEQYF
TRBJ1-2	.	.	TRBV5-1	TGCGCCAGCAGCTTGGTTTCGCTACCTCTATACGGCTACACCTTC	CASSLVSLPLYGYTF
TRBJ2-6	.	TRBD1	TRBV9	TGTGCCAGCAGCGCCCAGGGGGCGTCAGGGGCCAACGTCCTGACTTTC	CASSAQGASGANVLTF
TRBJ2-3	.	TRBD2	TRBV10-2	TGCGCCAGCCGTCGGACTAGCGGGAGGGTTAGCACAGATACGCAGTATTTT	CASRRTSGRVSTDTQYF
TRBJ1-5	few	.	TRBV4-2	TGTGCCAGCAGCCAAGCGGGGGGATATCAGCCCCAGCATTTT	CASSQAGGYQPQHF
TRBJ1-4	.	.	TRBV9	TGTGCCAGCAGCGTAACTGGTAATGAAAAACTGTTTTTT	CASSVTGNEKLFF
TRBJ2-7	once	TRBD1	TRBV28	TGTGCCAGCAGTTTATTGAGGACCGTGACCGGGACAGGGGTCTACGAGCAGTACTTC	CASSLLRTVTGTGVYEQYF
TRBJ2-7	few	.	TRBV28	TGTGCCAGCAGGGAGGGATCCTACGAGCAGTACTTC	CASREGSYEQYF
TRBJ2-1	once	TRBD2	TRBV6-5	TGTGCCAGCAGTTACTCCGGACTAGCGGACAATGAGCAGTTCTTC	CASSYSGLADNEQFF
TRBJ1-3	.	.	TRBV9	TGTGCCAGCAGCGTAGATGGCAGGTCTGGAAACACCATATATTTT	CASSVDGRSGNTIYF
TRBJ2-3	.	TRBD1	TRBV10-3	TGTGCCATCAGATCGGACAGGTCGACGAGGGATACGCAGTATTTT	CAIRSDRSTRDTQYF
TRBJ2-5	.	.	TRBV5-5	TGTGCCAGCAGCCCGAGAGGGTTAGGAGAGACCCAGTACTTC	CASSPRGLGETQYF
TRBJ1-5	.	.	TRBV6-1	TGTGCCAGCAGTGAAGCGCTTCGGCAGCCCCAGCATTTT	CASSEALRQPQHF
TRBJ2-5	.	.	TRBV5-1	TGCGCCAGCAGGGAGACCGAGACCCAGTACTTC	CASRETETQYF
TRBJ1-2	.	.	TRBV4-1	TGCGCCAGCAGCCCGGGACAACTTAATTATGGCTACACCTTC	CASSPGQLNYGYTF
TRBJ2-7	.	.	TRBV7-2	TGTGCCAGCAGCTTAACCGGTGGTGTGTACGAGCAGTACTTC	CASSLTGGVYEQYF
TRBJ1-1	.	.	TRBV28	TGTGCCAGCAGTTTCCCCCCGGGTTACACTGAAGCTTTCTTT	CASSFPPGYTEAFF
TRBJ1-4	few	TRBD1	TRBV11-2	TGTGCCAGCAGCTTAAGACAGGGGAATGAAAAACTGTTTTTT	CASSLRQGNEKLFF
TRBJ1-5	.	TRBD1	TRBV2	TGTGCCAGCAGACCGGGGACAGGAAGCAATCAGCCCCAGCATTTT	CASRPGTGSNQPQHF
TRBJ2-7	few	.	TRBV6-1	TGTGCCAGCAAGATTCGGTTCGACGAGCAGTACTTC	CASKIRFDEQYF
TRBJ1-2	.	.	TRBV9	TGTGCCAGCAGCGTGGGGGCAGGAGGATTAGGTGGCTACACCTTC	CASSVGAGGLGGYTF
TRBJ2-7	few	.	TRBV2	TGTGCCAGCAGTGTCGGGGGCGAGCAGTACTTC	CASSVGGEQYF
TRBJ2-7	.	TRBD2	TRBV5-1	TGCGCCAGCAGCTTGAGATGGACTAGCGGGGGGTACGAGCAGTACTTC	CASSLRWTSGGYEQYF
TRBJ2-7	.	.	TRBV10-1	TGCGCCAGCAGTGGGGACTCCAACTACGAGCAGTACTTC	CASSGDSNYEQYF
TRBJ2-1	once	.	TRBV20-1	TGCAGTGCTAGAGTTCTCGGTGTGGAGTTCTTC	CSARVLGVEFF
TRBJ1-2	.	.	TRBV6-1	TGTGCCAGCAGTCGGGAAATGGCTTTCCTTGGCTACACCTTC	CASSREMAFLGYTF
TRBJ1-2	.	.	TRBV19	TGTGCCAGTAGTACCAGCTATGGCTACACCTTC	CASSTSYGYTF
TRBJ1-1	few	TRBD1	TRBV18	TGTGCCAGCTCATTCACAGGGGTGAGAACTGAAGCTTTCTTT	CASSFTGVRTEAFF
TRBJ2-7	once	TRBD1	TRBV11-2	TGTGCCAGCAGGTCAGGGGGTTCCTACGAGCAGTACTTC	CASRSGGSYEQYF
TRBJ2-7	.	.	TRBV30	TGTGCCTGGAGTGTTCGGGGTGGAGACTACGAGCAGTACTTC	CAWSVRGGDYEQYF
TRBJ2-2	once	.	TRBV5-8	TGTGCCAGCAGCTTTCCAGGAGGCACCGGGGAGCTGTTTTTT	CASSFPGGTGELFF
TRBJ2-1	.	TRBD2	TRBV30	TGTGCCTGGATCCCGAATGGACTAGTGTACAATGAGCAGTTCTTC	CAWIPNGLVYNEQFF
TRBJ2-3	few	.	TRBV5-6	TGTGCCAGCACCCCAGTGGGGCGCACAGATACGCAGTATTTT	CASTPVGRTDTQYF
TRBJ1-1	.	.	TRBV2	TGTGCCAGCAGGGAGGGCTTAAGCACTGAAGCTTTCTTT	CASREGLSTEAFF
TRBJ1-5	few	TRBD1	TRBV7-8	TGTGCCAGCAGCGCCTATGACAGGGGTAATCAGCCCCAGCATTTT	CASSAYDRGNQPQHF
TRBJ2-7	.	TRBD2	TRBV10-3	TGTGCCATCAGTGAGTCGGGACTAGCGGGAGGAGGCGAGCAGTACTTC	CAISESGLAGGGEQYF
TRBJ1-4	.	.	TRBV14	TGTGCCAGCAGCCAAGACGCAAGGGGCACTAATGAAAAACTGTTTTTT	CASSQDARGTNEKLFF
TRBJ1-1	few	.	TRBV6-5	TGTGCCAGCAGCCCCTTCTCCGGGACAGAAGCTTTCTTT	CASSPFSGTEAFF
TRBJ2-4	.	.	TRBV28	TGTGCCAGCAGCCGGACTCGTGAAAACATTCAGTACTTC	CASSRTRENIQYF
TRBJ2-1	.	TRBD2	TRBV10-2	TGCGCCAGCAGTGACCCAGGACTAGCGGGAGGGCCCAGTCTTTTCAATGAGCAGTTCTTC	CASSDPGLAGGPSLFNEQFF
TRBJ1-5	.	.	TRBV28	TGTGCCAGCAGTGCTCGGGTTTTGGATAAGCATTTT	CASSARVLDKHF
TRBJ2-7	.	.	TRBV4-3	TGCGCCAGCAGCAGACAAGTCCGCTACGAGCAGTACTTC	CASSRQVRYEQYF
TRBJ2-1	.	.	TRBV6-1	TGTGCCAGCTCGAGGGAGGGACACACTGAGCAGTTCTTC	CASSREGHTEQFF